Listed below are T cell receptor beta chains from one sample, sequenced in a study of blood T cell repertoires in COVID-19. Data came from immunoSEQ multiplex PCR; TCRdb stores just in-frame clones and leaves some out. The sample yields about 240,000 clones, roughly 90% seen once. The sequenced sample consisted of peripheral blood. Every receptor here comes from a woman under 40 with acute or convalescent COVID-19. The conserved cysteine and the conserved F or W are not part of the CDR3 here.

>TRBJ2-2|TRBV7-8
ASSFRTLSLSGELF
>TRBJ2-3|TRBV27
ASSSLQGVDTQY
>TRBJ2-7|TRBV15
ATSSWTAEQY
>TRBJ2-7|TRBV11-2
ASKRSASGSLYEQY
>TRBJ2-1|TRBV7-9
ASSLGQGRYNEQF
>TRBJ2-7|TRBV9
ASSSRAAPNSYEQY
>TRBJ2-1|TRBV19
AINVPGLAGGDSPYNEQF
>TRBJ2-7|TRBV2
ASSGWDNPRREQY
>TRBJ2-3|TRBV29-1
SVGKGSDTQY
>TRBJ1-6|TRBV5-1
ASSATPGLSSPLH
>TRBJ2-1|TRBV25-1
ASSIPSGTGGNEQF
>TRBJ2-1|TRBV27
ASSSSRTSGSNEQF
>TRBJ2-2|TRBV6-2/TRBV6-3
ASSYIRTGVTGELF
>TRBJ1-4|TRBV18
ASSPGLNNEKLF
>TRBJ2-3|TRBV11-3
ASRGGSTDTQY
>TRBJ2-1|TRBV7-9
ASSPTPQGAFNEQF
>TRBJ2-5|TRBV27
ASSSRVSETQY
>TRBJ2-5|TRBV5-5
ASSSTKETQY
>TRBJ2-3|TRBV27
ASSTILEILTDTQY
>TRBJ2-2|TRBV5-1
ASSPPGLAGENTGELF
>TRBJ2-2|TRBV5-1
ASSPGSGTGELF
>TRBJ1-4|TRBV7-2
ASSPRLAGRTNEKLF
>TRBJ1-2|TRBV12-3/TRBV12-4
ASSLRNYGYT
>TRBJ2-1|TRBV5-1
ASSLTSGRSYNEQF
>TRBJ2-7|TRBV7-2
ASSPRWQTYEQY
>TRBJ2-2|TRBV19
ASSISRNTGELF
>TRBJ1-1|TRBV18
ASSPYTGGGSTGEAF
>TRBJ2-3|TRBV6-4
ASSPGTGTPDTQY
>TRBJ1-2|TRBV9
ASSRGDYT
>TRBJ2-1|TRBV6-5
ASILGSSYNEQF
>TRBJ1-5|TRBV19
ASSIGTGQSNQPQH
>TRBJ1-1|TRBV5-4
ASSLGQGVMNTEAF
>TRBJ2-7|TRBV4-1
ASSHGTSGRSRASYEQY
>TRBJ2-2|TRBV19
ASSSRGETGELF
>TRBJ2-7|TRBV12-3/TRBV12-4
ASSLGTGGRQY
>TRBJ2-1|TRBV24-1
ATSVGVGSYNEQF
>TRBJ2-3|TRBV11-2
ASSLGTGGDTQY
>TRBJ1-2|TRBV7-2
ASSRQGTGGYT
>TRBJ2-5|TRBV20-1
SASLFSGQETQY
>TRBJ2-5|TRBV7-9
ASSLWVGQNQETQY
>TRBJ2-3|TRBV27
ASSLKDPRGARGTTDTQY
>TRBJ2-3|TRBV30
AWTRGGRAKY
>TRBJ2-5|TRBV7-9
ASSLAWRQETQY
>TRBJ1-1|TRBV7-8
ASSLGQGTNTEAF
>TRBJ2-2|TRBV5-4
ASSFLGGATGELF
>TRBJ2-5|TRBV11-2
ASSLVVETQY
>TRBJ2-7|TRBV10-1
ASSANYREQY
>TRBJ1-2|TRBV15
ATSRTTGSLGYT
>TRBJ2-1|TRBV19
ASSYPLAGVYNEQF
>TRBJ1-1|TRBV15
ATSRDGTGVTEAF
>TRBJ2-1|TRBV11-3
ASSLSGGNEQF
>TRBJ2-7|TRBV9
ASSVGGGRTYEQY
>TRBJ1-5|TRBV18
ASSPSSGSQPQH